The rows below give T cell receptor beta chains drawn from one sample of a study of blood T cell repertoires in COVID-19. Profiled with immunoSEQ multiplex PCR; TCRdb holds only in-frame clones, not every one. The sample has roughly 160,000 clones; approximately 86% are singletons. Sequenced material: peripheral blood. All receptors come from a woman aged 60-75 years who had recovered from COVID-19. Both conserved end residues are trimmed from each CDR3. Each record gives: clone size, J gene, V gene, D gene, CDR3 protein. A D gene is named only where the DNA matches it firmly. Where a row states a size, it is once, few, many or the class of an expanded clone; other rows omit it.

abundance: NA; j_gene: TRBJ2-3; v_gene: TRBV5-1; d_gene: NA; CDR3aa: ASSLSDSATDTQY
abundance: NA; j_gene: TRBJ2-5; v_gene: TRBV21-1; d_gene: NA; CDR3aa: ASSKSRRGGEGKETQY
abundance: NA; j_gene: TRBJ1-1; v_gene: TRBV10-3; d_gene: TRBD1; CDR3aa: AIMEGTGGQGNTEAF
abundance: NA; j_gene: TRBJ1-4; v_gene: TRBV7-9; d_gene: NA; CDR3aa: ASSSDRTRQTGEKLF
abundance: NA; j_gene: TRBJ1-2; v_gene: TRBV27; d_gene: NA; CDR3aa: ASNSAGLGPGGYT
abundance: NA; j_gene: TRBJ2-2; v_gene: TRBV5-1; d_gene: TRBD2; CDR3aa: ASSLVLADTGELF
abundance: NA; j_gene: TRBJ2-3; v_gene: TRBV19; d_gene: NA; CDR3aa: ASSGRSGTDTQY
abundance: NA; j_gene: TRBJ1-2; v_gene: TRBV2; d_gene: NA; CDR3aa: ASSVRDTHNGYT
abundance: NA; j_gene: TRBJ1-4; v_gene: TRBV7-6; d_gene: NA; CDR3aa: ASSFRTGLNEKLF
abundance: NA; j_gene: TRBJ2-5; v_gene: TRBV9; d_gene: NA; CDR3aa: ASSVSGEVTQY
abundance: NA; j_gene: TRBJ2-1; v_gene: TRBV5-1; d_gene: TRBD2; CDR3aa: ASTGGNEQF
abundance: NA; j_gene: TRBJ2-7; v_gene: TRBV9; d_gene: TRBD1; CDR3aa: ASSVGTGVYEQY
abundance: NA; j_gene: TRBJ1-6; v_gene: TRBV9; d_gene: NA; CDR3aa: ASSVELNSPLH
abundance: NA; j_gene: TRBJ2-3; v_gene: TRBV9; d_gene: NA; CDR3aa: ASSGETGNTQY
abundance: NA; j_gene: TRBJ2-3; v_gene: TRBV28; d_gene: NA; CDR3aa: ASSATDTQY
abundance: NA; j_gene: TRBJ1-4; v_gene: TRBV7-9; d_gene: NA; CDR3aa: ASSFGFWQGK
abundance: NA; j_gene: TRBJ1-1; v_gene: TRBV5-1; d_gene: TRBD1; CDR3aa: ASSLAGQGGTEAF
abundance: NA; j_gene: TRBJ1-3; v_gene: TRBV4-1; d_gene: TRBD1; CDR3aa: ASSPLPGQIRIGNTIY
abundance: NA; j_gene: TRBJ1-2; v_gene: TRBV3-1/TRBV3-2; d_gene: TRBD1; CDR3aa: ASSQEGDRGYT
abundance: NA; j_gene: TRBJ1-6; v_gene: TRBV6-5; d_gene: NA; CDR3aa: ASSYSDIKPLH
abundance: NA; j_gene: TRBJ1-2; v_gene: TRBV24-1; d_gene: NA; CDR3aa: ATTDKQETSANYGYT
abundance: few; j_gene: TRBJ1-5; v_gene: TRBV4-2; d_gene: TRBD1; CDR3aa: ASSQSGQLNQPQH
abundance: NA; j_gene: TRBJ1-1; v_gene: TRBV2; d_gene: NA; CDR3aa: ASSEVTQGWNTEAF
abundance: NA; j_gene: TRBJ2-5; v_gene: TRBV19; d_gene: NA; CDR3aa: ASSISKMGRGTQY
abundance: NA; j_gene: TRBJ2-7; v_gene: TRBV30; d_gene: NA; CDR3aa: AWSVGGFSYEQY
abundance: NA; j_gene: TRBJ2-2; v_gene: TRBV6-5; d_gene: TRBD1; CDR3aa: ASSQTGTGTGELF
abundance: NA; j_gene: TRBJ2-5; v_gene: TRBV11-2; d_gene: TRBD2; CDR3aa: ASYDGLAGFQETQY
abundance: NA; j_gene: TRBJ2-2; v_gene: TRBV5-1; d_gene: NA; CDR3aa: ASSTGQNTGELF
abundance: NA; j_gene: TRBJ2-5; v_gene: TRBV27; d_gene: TRBD2; CDR3aa: ASSSGLAGTETQY
abundance: NA; j_gene: TRBJ1-2; v_gene: TRBV2; d_gene: NA; CDR3aa: ATRTDSYGYT
abundance: NA; j_gene: TRBJ2-1; v_gene: TRBV18; d_gene: TRBD2; CDR3aa: ASSPTSGGAYNEQF
abundance: NA; j_gene: TRBJ2-3; v_gene: TRBV5-6; d_gene: NA; CDR3aa: ASSLSGADTQY
abundance: few; j_gene: TRBJ2-5; v_gene: TRBV18; d_gene: TRBD1; CDR3aa: ASSDTTGVGETQY
abundance: NA; j_gene: TRBJ2-1; v_gene: TRBV27; d_gene: TRBD1; CDR3aa: ASRSYPTQGAYNEQF
abundance: few; j_gene: TRBJ2-7; v_gene: TRBV27; d_gene: TRBD1; CDR3aa: ASSLSGDSDSYEQY
abundance: NA; j_gene: TRBJ2-3; v_gene: TRBV19; d_gene: NA; CDR3aa: ASKGGFITDTQY
abundance: NA; j_gene: TRBJ2-2; v_gene: TRBV6-5; d_gene: TRBD1; CDR3aa: ASSLENRGTGELF
abundance: NA; j_gene: TRBJ2-3; v_gene: TRBV7-9; d_gene: TRBD2; CDR3aa: ASSIGLVDTQY
abundance: NA; j_gene: TRBJ2-2; v_gene: TRBV30; d_gene: NA; CDR3aa: AWRVGGVGTGELF
abundance: NA; j_gene: TRBJ1-1; v_gene: TRBV3-1/TRBV3-2; d_gene: NA; CDR3aa: ASSQATTGWNTEAF
abundance: NA; j_gene: TRBJ2-7; v_gene: TRBV11-1; d_gene: NA; CDR3aa: ASSSRGEVDEQY
abundance: NA; j_gene: TRBJ2-3; v_gene: TRBV5-1; d_gene: TRBD1; CDR3aa: ASSLGGQPTDTQY
abundance: NA; j_gene: TRBJ2-1; v_gene: TRBV28; d_gene: TRBD1; CDR3aa: ASSPNRGRNEQF
abundance: NA; j_gene: TRBJ1-3; v_gene: TRBV6-5; d_gene: TRBD1; CDR3aa: ASASTGNAGNTIY
abundance: once; j_gene: TRBJ1-1; v_gene: TRBV12-3/TRBV12-4; d_gene: TRBD1; CDR3aa: ASSLGGTGGAF
abundance: NA; j_gene: TRBJ2-7; v_gene: TRBV12-3/TRBV12-4; d_gene: NA; CDR3aa: ASTDSRLYEQY
abundance: NA; j_gene: TRBJ2-3; v_gene: TRBV5-5; d_gene: TRBD2; CDR3aa: ASSPRGLRGSTDTQY
abundance: NA; j_gene: TRBJ2-1; v_gene: TRBV5-1; d_gene: TRBD1; CDR3aa: ASSPGTGNSYNEQF
abundance: NA; j_gene: TRBJ1-3; v_gene: TRBV4-2; d_gene: NA; CDR3aa: ASSQGSEGYGNTIY
abundance: NA; j_gene: TRBJ2-7; v_gene: TRBV18; d_gene: TRBD1; CDR3aa: ASSPAGGTGAYEQY
abundance: NA; j_gene: TRBJ1-6; v_gene: TRBV4-1; d_gene: NA; CDR3aa: ASSQGQVSSYNSPLH
abundance: NA; j_gene: TRBJ2-6; v_gene: TRBV7-9; d_gene: NA; CDR3aa: ASSLGGVSGANVLT
abundance: NA; j_gene: TRBJ1-2; v_gene: TRBV6-1; d_gene: NA; CDR3aa: ASSEQGLTTRYT
abundance: NA; j_gene: TRBJ1-1; v_gene: TRBV28; d_gene: NA; CDR3aa: ASSLWGGQLASF